The 31 T cell receptor beta chains listed next were all sequenced from one sample in a study of blood T cell repertoires in COVID-19 (dated by TCRdb to the early 2020s). Library prep was done by the immunoSEQ multiplex PCR assay. TCRdb stores this immuneACCESS table with in-frame sequences only. Part of the clones is absent; in the studies checked, under half of the shortfall reflects unresolved V genes, and no reason is known for the rest. The sample table shows 120,000 to 150,000 clones, and 84% are seen once. Of the sample, 5.5% is held by the ten largest clones. Material for sequencing was PBMCs or T cells enriched from blood (not recorded which). These receptors all come from a middle-aged man with acute COVID-19.

This CDR3 is CASKGNTQYF. The CDR3 nucleotides read TGTGCCAGCAAGGGGAATACGCAGTATTTT. This rearrangement joins TRBV6-6 to TRBJ2-3; possible D gene TRBD1, 5 bases. The CDR3 is 10 amino acids. Trimming pared 7 bases from V and 7 bases from J, leaving 6 bases between. The germline gives CDR1 MNHNY, CDR2 SVGAGI (reference sequence).

This CDR3 reads CASSFSRALTYEQYF. The CDR3 DNA sequence: TGTGCCAGCAGCTTTAGCAGGGCTCTAACCTACGAGCAGTACTTC. This rearrangement joins TRBV7-2 to TRBJ2-7, with D possibly being TRBD1 (5 bases). The CDR3 length is 15 residues. V lost 3 bases and J lost 2, with 14 bases in between. Germline CDR1 is SGHTA and CDR2 is FQGNSA.

This clone was detected once. The V call is TRBV9, the J call TRBJ2-3; a possible D gene is TRBD1 (5 bases). The CDR3 sequence is 14 residues long. CDR1 is SGDLS and CDR2 is YYNGEE in the germline V gene. V lost 6 bases, J lost 3 bases, and 14 bases lay in between. The CDR3, as DNA: TGTGCCAGCACCGTGGACACCCTAACAGATACGCAGTATTTT. Amino acids: CASTVDTLTDTQYF.

The gene calls are TRBV6-2 or TRBV6-3 and TRBJ2-2, with TRBD1 matching over 10 bases. V lost 2 bases, J lost 6 bases, and 9 bases stayed unmatched. The CDR3 loop spans 17 amino acids. Germline CDR1 is MNHEY and CDR2 is SVGEGT. CDR3 in DNA: TGTGCCAGCAGTTACGGCGGGGACAGGGGTTTGGCCGGGGAGCTGTTTTTT. Its protein product is CASSYGGDRGLAGELFF.

J is TRBJ1-1 and V is TRBV5-1; TRBD1 aligns across 8 bases. The CDR3 is made up of 13 amino acids. Germline values: CDR1 SGHRS, CDR2 YFSETQ. With V trimmed by 4 bases and J by 8 bases, 7 bases remained unmatched. The CDR3 loop is CASSNGQGGEAFF. As DNA, the CDR3 is TGCGCCAGCAGCAACGGACAGGGCGGAGAAGCTTTCTTT. Full variable domain (rest looked up from reference TRBV5-1 and TRBJ1-1): KAGVTQTPRYLIKTRGQQVTLSCSPISGHRSVSWYQQTPGQGLQFLFEYFSETQRNKGNFPGRFSGRQFSNSRSEMNVSTLELGDSALYLCASSNGQGGEAFFGQGTRLTVV.

A few counts support this clone. The V and J genes are TRBV4-3 and TRBJ2-7; unclear D gene. Germline CDR1 reads LGHNA; CDR2 reads YSLEER. This CDR3 spans 15 amino acids. Trimming stripped 3 bases from V and 0 bases from J, with 12 bases between. CDR3 loop: CASSQTRGSSYEQYF. CDR3 bases: TGCGCCAGCAGCCAGACTCGAGGTTCCTCCTACGAGCAGTACTTC.

V gene TRBV19 combines with J gene TRBJ2-7; 8 positions match TRBD1. Germline V gives CDR1 LNHDA, CDR2 SQIVND (reference sequence). The CDR3 has 15 amino acids. V was clipped by 4 bases and J by 0 bases; unmatched bases: 5. CDR3 sequence (DNA): TGTGCCAGTAGTAGGAGGACAGGGAACTCCTACGAGCAGTACTTC. It is translated as CASSRRTGNSYEQYF.

The rearrangement links TRBV6-5 to TRBJ1-2; TRBD1 agrees at 8 bases. Germline V gives CDR1 MNHEY, CDR2 SVGAGI. The CDR3 extends over 14 amino acids. The J segment lost 7 bases and the V segment lost 0 bases, leaving 4 bases of the junction unmatched. Here the CDR3 DNA reads TGTGCCAGCAGTTACTCTGCGACAGGGGTTGGCTACACCTTC. The encoded protein is CASSYSATGVGYTF.

The count of this clone is one. The rearrangement joins TRBV15 to TRBJ2-7; a possible D gene is TRBD1 (6 bases). The germline V and J ends were trimmed by 5 bases and 6 bases, with 14 bases remaining between them. The CDR3 spans 13 residues. CDR1 and CDR2 from the germline V gene are LNHNV and YYDKDF (reference sequence). CDR3: CATSPRRGGEQYF. The CDR3 region has the DNA TGTGCCACCAGCCCCCGCAGAGGGGGCGAGCAGTACTTC.

This chain uses TRBV9 with TRBJ1-6; D is possibly TRBD1 (6 bases). With 4 bases removed from V and 7 bases from J, the gap between germline ends came to 12 bases. CDR3 length: 14 amino acids. The germline V gene has CDR1 SGDLS and CDR2 YYNGEE. The CDR3 DNA follows: TGTGCCAGCAGCCCCAGGACAGAGAATTCACCCCTCCACTTT. This translates into CASSPRTENSPLHF. Full variable domain (remainder filled in from reference TRBV9 and TRBJ1-6): DSGVTQTPKHLITATGQRVTLRCSPRSGDLSVYWYQQSLDQGLQFLIQYYNGEERAKGNILERFSAQQFPDLHSELNLSSLELGDSALYFCASSPRTENSPLHFGNGTRLTVT.

The chain carries TRBV9 and TRBJ2-7, with 7 nucleotides matching TRBD1. The J segment lost 5 bases and the V segment lost 3 bases, leaving 8 bases of the junction unmatched. The germline V gene encodes CDR1 SGDLS and CDR2 YYNGEE. The CDR3 has 14 amino acids. The CDR3 DNA reads as TGTGCCAGCAGCGCGCAGGGGGACCGGGACGAGCAGTACTTC. It codes for CASSAQGDRDEQYF.

This rearrangement joins TRBV7-6 to TRBJ2-2; D gene uncertain. The CDR3 is 14 amino acids. Between the trimmed V and J ends, which lost 0 bases and 4 bases, there was a span of 6 bases. Germline assignment: CDR1 SGHVS and CDR2 FNYEAQ. This chain's CDR3 is CASSLAMRTGELFF. In nucleotides, the CDR3 is TGTGCCAGCAGCTTAGCTATGCGCACCGGGGAGCTGTTTTTT.

The chain joins TRBV28 to TRBJ2-7; D unclear. V was cut by 3 bases and J by 0 bases, with 6 bases left in between. The CDR3 runs to 13 residues. Germline-derived CDR1 and CDR2 are MDHEN and SYDVKM. Written as DNA, the CDR3 is TGTGCCAGCAGTTTGGAGAGCTCCTACGAGCAGTACTTC. Its translation is CASSLESSYEQYF.

The rearrangement uses TRBV11-2 and TRBJ2-1; 10 positions match TRBD2. The CDR3 has 17 residues. Germline V CDR1 and CDR2: SGHAT, FQNNGV. V lost 4 bases to trimming and J lost 5 bases; unmatched junction nucleotides: 11. CDR3 DNA sequence: TGTGCCAGCAGCTACCCCAGGACTAGCGGAATCCACAATGAGCAGTTCTTC. Its protein product is CASSYPRTSGIHNEQFF.

The V call is TRBV19, the J call TRBJ1-2; the D gene is possibly TRBD1 (5 bases). V lost 5 bases, J lost 4 bases, and 11 bases lay in between. CDR1 and CDR2 (germline): LNHDA, SQIVND (reference sequence). CDR3 size: 13 residues. CDR3 protein: CASSPGTSYGYTF. In nucleotides, the CDR3 is TGTGCCAGTAGTCCCGGGACTAGCTATGGCTACACCTTC. Filled out from reference TRBV19 and TRBJ1-2, the complete variable domain reads DGGITQSPKYLFRKEGQNVTLSCEQNLNHDAMYWYRQDPGQGLRLIYYSQIVNDFQKGDIAEGYSVSREKKESFPLTVTSAQKNPTAFYLCASSPGTSYGYTFGSGTRLTVV.

This chain uses TRBV11-2 with TRBJ2-1; D is perhaps TRBD1 (5 bases). Trimming shortened V by 3 bases and J by 10 bases, and 16 bases separated the two germline ends. The germline V gene encodes CDR1 SGHAT and CDR2 FQNNGV. The CDR3 runs to 14 residues. In nucleotides, the CDR3 is TGTGCCAGCAGCTTGTTACAGGCCGTAGGGGAGCAGTTCTTC. Amino acid sequence: CASSLLQAVGEQFF.

The chain carries TRBV28 and TRBJ2-1; tentative D call: TRBD2 (6 bases). Between the trimmed V and J ends, which lost 11 bases and 0 bases, there was a span of 14 bases. The CDR3 length is 14 residues. Germline V gives CDR1 MDHEN, CDR2 SYDVKM. CDR3 region: CAVSAGSSYNEQFF. CDR3 DNA sequence: TGTGCCGTCTCGGCGGGGAGCTCCTACAATGAGCAGTTCTTC.

In its sample, this clone was seen once. The chain recombines TRBV7-9 with TRBJ2-5, with D possibly matching TRBD1 (6 bases). V gave up 3 bases and J gave up 5 bases, with 10 bases separating them. Germline values: CDR1 SEHNR, CDR2 FQNEAQ (reference sequence). CDR3 length equals 13 residues. The CDR3 region is CASSLQGRETQYF. DNA for the CDR3: TGTGCCAGCAGCTTGCAGGGGCGGGAGACCCAGTACTTC.

This clone was seen once. The V call is TRBV6-2 or TRBV6-3, the J call TRBJ2-1, with 8 nucleotides matching TRBD2. Per the germline V gene, CDR1 is MNHEY and CDR2 is SVGEGT. The CDR3 sequence is 19 residues long. V was pared by 2 bases and J by 0 bases, with 12 bases of the junction left unmatched. The CDR3 loop reads CASSYETAGVHPSYNEQFF. In DNA, the CDR3 is TGTGCCAGCAGTTACGAGACAGCGGGGGTACATCCCTCCTACAATGAGCAGTTCTTC.

The chain uses TRBV28 and TRBJ2-3; possibly TRBD2 for D (5 bases). Germline CDR1 is MDHEN and CDR2 is SYDVKM. The CDR3 contains 14 residues. V was cut by 2 bases and J by 8 bases, with 14 bases left in between. The CDR3 nucleotides read TGTGCCAGCAGTTTAGCGGCTGGCGGAGGTACGCAGTATTTT. Protein sequence: CASSLAAGGGTQYF.

The genes are TRBV9 and TRBJ1-1; the match to TRBD1 covers 8 bases. CDR1 SGDLS and CDR2 YYNGEE come from the germline V gene. This CDR3 has 13 residues. The V and J ends lost 3 bases and 7 bases, in that order; junction bases with no gene match: 5. DNA for the CDR3: TGTGCCAGCAGCGGACCGACAGGGGATGAAGCTTTCTTT. It codes for CASSGPTGDEAFF.

This clone was seen a few times. This chain connects TRBV7-9 to TRBJ1-4, with 8 bases matching TRBD1. The length of the CDR3 is 15 residues. The V gene end was trimmed by 3 bases and the J gene end by 6 bases; junction bases not matched to a gene: 6. Germline V gene lookup returns CDR1 SEHNR and CDR2 FQNEAQ (reference sequence). Here the CDR3 DNA reads TGTGCCAGCAGCTTTGGACAGGGAACGGATGAAAAACTGTTTTTT. Encoded protein: CASSFGQGTDEKLFF.

The rearrangement joins TRBV5-1 to TRBJ2-3, with TRBD2 matching over 8 bases. Germline CDR1 is SGHRS and CDR2 is YFSETQ. The V segment lost 4 bases and the J segment 4 bases; nucleotides outside the gene matches: 14. The CDR3 length is 17 residues. CDR3 nucleotides: TGCGCCAGCAGCCTGATGACGACTAGCGATGTTCCAGATACGCAGTATTTT. This gives the protein CASSLMTTSDVPDTQYF.

The V call is TRBV9, the J call TRBJ1-2, with 8 bases identical to TRBD1. This CDR3 has 14 residues. The V and J ends lost 3 bases and 4 bases, in that order; junction bases with no gene match: 5. Germline values: CDR1 SGDLS, CDR2 YYNGEE. The CDR3 sequence: CASSGRGPFYGYTF. In DNA form, the CDR3 reads TGTGCCAGCAGCGGCAGGGGGCCTTTCTATGGCTACACCTTC.

CDR3 sequence reads: CASSLLLADTQYF. CDR3 nucleotides: TGTGCCAGTAGTCTCCTTTTAGCAGATACGCAGTATTTT. The chain has TRBV19 and TRBJ2-3; no reliable D call. The germline CDR1 and CDR2 sequences are LNHDA and SQIVND (reference sequence). The ends were cut back, 5 bases at V and 4 bases at J, with 10 bases in the middle. The CDR3 is 13 residues long.

This chain connects TRBV18 to TRBJ2-7, with a weak D call TRBD1 (5 bases). The CDR3 is 15 amino acids. Trimming removed 3 bases at V and 4 bases at J, with 16 bases between. Germline V gene lookup returns CDR1 KGHSH and CDR2 LQKENI. The CDR3 spells CASSPTLRGVYEQYF. CDR3 nucleotide sequence: TGTGCCAGCTCACCCACCCTTAGGGGCGTTTACGAGCAGTACTTC.

This rearrangement joins TRBV5-5 to TRBJ2-5; D gene unclear. The CDR3 runs to 14 residues. V lost 4 bases and J 1 base, leaving 11 bases between the germline ends. Germline lookup yields CDR1 SGHKS and CDR2 YYEKEE (reference sequence). The CDR3 nucleotides read TGTGCCAGCAGCATGTTCACTTTCCAAGAGACCCAGTACTTC. Protein sequence: CASSMFTFQETQYF.

The chain links TRBV10-1 to TRBJ1-5; 7 bases agree with TRBD1. The length of the CDR3 is 14 residues. The V gene's germline CDR1 is WNHNN and CDR2 SYGVQD (reference sequence). Unmatched junction bases numbered 2, after V lost 5 bases and J lost 1 base. DNA for the CDR3: TGCGCCAGCAGTCCGACAGGGAGCAATCAGCCCCAGCATTTT. It encodes CASSPTGSNQPQHF.

This rearrangement joins TRBV5-1 to TRBJ2-3; 8 positions agree with TRBD1. V lost 2 bases, J lost 3 bases, and 2 bases stayed unmatched. Germline CDR1 SGHRS, CDR2 YFSETQ. There are 14 residues in the CDR3. This chain's CDR3 is CASSFTGGTDTQYF. CDR3 nucleotides: TGCGCCAGCAGCTTCACAGGGGGAACAGATACGCAGTATTTT.

The chain employs TRBV6-5 and TRBJ2-5; TRBD1 agrees at 7 bases. The trim removed 4 bases at V and 4 bases at J, leaving 9 bases unmatched. The germline V gene has CDR1 MNHEY and CDR2 SVGAGI. The CDR3 totals 15 residues. CDR3 in DNA: TGTGCCAGCAGTTTCTCACAGGGGTTGGGAGAGACCCAGTACTTC. Protein: CASSFSQGLGETQYF.

The J gene is TRBJ2-7, the V gene TRBV28; possibly TRBD1 for D (6 bases). The CDR3 sequence is 15 residues long. Germline V gene sequence: CDR1 MDHEN, CDR2 SYDVKM. Trimming took 5 bases from V and 0 from J, leaving 14 bases between them. The CDR3 loop is CASSTRQVISYEQYF. For the CDR3, the DNA is TGTGCCAGCAGTACCAGACAGGTTATCTCCTACGAGCAGTACTTC.